These 22 T cell receptor beta chains were all obtained from the same sample, sequenced in a study of T cell clonality in common variable immunodeficiency. Here immunoSEQ multiplex PCR was the method, and the copy in TCRdb shows in-frame clones only, minus some. The sample shows some 21,000 clones, none of them appearing just once. For these TCRs, the target antigens are not known. Whole-study findings and limits: Reportedly, TCR beta sequences from common variable immunodeficiency showed fewer deletions and N-nucleotide insertions.

The source material was peripheral blood mononuclear cells. The receptors shown here come from a human donor with common variable immunodeficiency.

This clone has only a few counts. The sequence runs out 3 residues before the end of the CDR3; the remainder is reconstructed from the germline J gene. This chain uses TRBV18 with TRBJ2-7; 8 nucleotides line up with TRBD2. V lost 6 bases, J lost 2 bases, and 9 bases stayed unmatched. This CDR3 contains 15 residues. Germline V gene sequence: CDR1 KGHSH, CDR2 LQKENI. CDR3 sequence: CASSPFSGSTYEQYF. CDR3 DNA, as far as it was read: TGTGCCAGCTCCCCCTTCAGCGGGAGCACCTACGAG.

Of note for this clone: The CDR3 end lies 3 residues beyond the end of the read and is filled in from the germline J gene. This chain links TRBV19 with TRBJ2-1; 7 bases fit TRBD1. The CDR3 totals 16 residues. Germline CDR1 reads LNHDA; CDR2 reads SQIVND (reference sequence). Trimming cost V 7 bases and J 8 bases; bases outside gene matches: 17. CDR3 in amino acids: CASTQRDSPPGHEQFF. The sequenced part of the CDR3 DNA is TGTGCCAGTACCCAAAGGGACAGCCCCCCAGGTCATGAG.

This clone was detected only a few times. The observed sequence ends 3 residues before the CDR3 terminus, with the missing tail filled in from the germline J gene. V and J are TRBV7-2 and TRBJ1-6; 9 positions agree with TRBD1. Germline CDR1 SGHTA, CDR2 FQGNSA. CDR3 length: 14 residues. Trimming cost V 7 bases and J 6 bases; bases outside gene matches: 4. The CDR3 DNA, read in part, is TGTGCCAGCACCCCGGGACAGGGTAATTCACCC. Protein sequence: CASTPGQGNSP. The whole CDR3 protein is CASTPGQGNSPLHF.

This clone has a handful of counts. The read ends 3 residues shy of where the CDR3 ends; the end is completed using the germline J gene. J is TRBJ2-3 and V is TRBV2; D ambiguous. CDR1 SNHLY and CDR2 FYNNEI come from the germline V gene. The CDR3 extends over 14 amino acids. The CDR3 reads CASSEISLVNPQYF. The CDR3 bases that were read are TGTGCCAGCAGTGAAATCTCCCTCGTTAATCCG.

This clone was detected many times. The CDR3 extends 3 residues past the end of the read, so its final part is completed from the germline J gene. The rearrangement joins TRBV6-2 or TRBV6-3 to TRBJ1-5, with a tentative D call TRBD1 (6 bases). Germline values: CDR1 MNHEY, CDR2 SVGEGT. Trimming stripped 6 bases from V and 6 bases from J, with 12 bases between. The CDR3 is 13 amino acids. The sequenced part of the CDR3 DNA is TGTGCCAGCAGCTTCAACAGGGTTCAGCCC. Translating gives CASSFNRVQP. The full CDR3 protein reads CASSFNRVQPQHF.

This clone has a handful of counts. An end of the junction does not agree with germline; a read error may underlie this. The read is 3 residues too short to cover the CDR3 end, so that end is filled in from the germline J gene. The chain has TRBV6-1 and TRBJ2-7; D perhaps matches TRBD1 (6 bases). The CDR3 loop spans 15 amino acids. Looked up from germline, CDR1 is MNHNS and CDR2 is SASEGT. CDR3 sequence reads: CASREVRGNTYEQYF. Partial CDR3 DNA: TGTGCCAGCAGGGAAGTCAGGGGCAATACCTACGAG.

There are many counts of this clone. CDR3: CASSLLAGVYNEQFF. Incomplete CDR3 DNA: TGTGCCAGCAGCTTATTGGCGGGAGTCTACAATGAG. This sequence joins TRBV7-3 and TRBJ2-1; 7 bases fit TRBD2. From the germline J gene comes the end of the CDR3, since the read stops 3 residues before it. This CDR3 comprises 15 residues. V gave up 2 bases and J gave up 3 bases; unmatched junction bases: 4. CDR1 is SGHTA and CDR2 is FQGTGA in the germline V gene.

About this clone: The CDR3 is cut off 3 residues early in the read; its end comes from the germline J gene. The chain uses TRBV6-2 or TRBV6-3 and TRBJ2-7; 8 bases agree with TRBD2. Per germline, CDR1 MNHEY and CDR2 SVGEGT. The CDR3 is made up of 15 amino acids. V trimming: 8 bases; J trimming: 5 bases; junction bases outside the gene matches: 14. The CDR3 DNA, read in part, is TGTGCCAGCCTAATGAACGGGGGGGCCTTCCACGAG. Translation: CASLMNGGAFHE. The full CDR3 protein reads CASLMNGGAFHEQYF.

This clone was detected many times. With the read ending 3 residues before the CDR3 end, the germline J gene is used to fill in that end. This chain connects TRBV20-1 to TRBJ1-1; a possible D gene is TRBD1 (6 bases). This CDR3 contains 14 residues. Germline lookup yields CDR1 DFQATT and CDR2 SNEGSKA (reference sequence). V lost 6 bases, J lost 1 base, and 15 bases lay in between. The sequenced CDR3 bases are TGCAGTGCCCATAGGGGGGGGCGGAACACTGAA. It is translated as CSAHRGGRNTE. The CDR3, in full, reads CSAHRGGRNTEAFF.

About this clone itself: The CDR3 is cut off 3 residues early in the read; its end comes from the germline J gene. The gene calls are TRBV11-2 and TRBJ2-3; no firm D call. In germline, CDR1 is SGHAT, CDR2 FQNNGV. Trimming removed 1 base at V and 0 bases at J, with 5 bases between. The CDR3 has 14 residues. CDR3 DNA, as far as it was read: TGTGCCAGCAGCTTAGCCAGGAGCACAGATACG. This sequence encodes CASSLARSTDT. The entire CDR3 is CASSLARSTDTQYF.

With respect to this clone: Coverage ceases 3 residues before the CDR3 finishes, and the germline J gene fills in the end. The chain couples TRBV5-1 to TRBJ2-1; D is possibly TRBD1 (5 bases). CDR1 is SGHRS, CDR2 YFSETQ, per germline. V dropped 4 bases and J dropped 7 bases, with 18 bases sitting between them. This CDR3 is built from 15 residues. CDR3 sequence reads: CASSRNGNGANEQFF. The covered CDR3 bases are TGCGCCAGCAGCCGAAATGGGAATGGGGCTAATGAG. The variable domain in full, with the rest retrieved from reference TRBV5-1 and TRBJ2-1, is KAGVTQTPRYLIKTRGQQVTLSCSPISGHRSVSWYQQTPGQGLQFLFEYFSETQRNKGNFPGRFSGRQFSNSRSEMNVSTLELGDSALYLCASSRNGNGANEQFFGPGTRLTVL.

With regard to this clone: The CDR3 end lies 3 residues beyond the end of the read and is filled in from the germline J gene. V is TRBV20-1 and J is TRBJ1-6; 8 bases align to TRBD1. The CDR3 spans 15 residues. The trim removed 2 bases at V and 11 bases at J, leaving 11 bases unmatched. The germline gives CDR1 DFQATT, CDR2 SNEGSKA (reference sequence). The CDR3 here is CSARPSRTGNPPLHF. CDR3 DNA (partial): TGCAGTGCTAGACCTTCCCGGACAGGGAATCCACCC.

This clone appeared many times. The read ends 3 residues shy of where the CDR3 ends; the end is completed using the germline J gene. J is TRBJ2-4 and V is TRBV7-2, with 7 bases aligning to TRBD1. The CDR3 consists of 13 residues. V gave up 5 bases and J gave up 6 bases; unmatched junction bases: 4. CDR1 SGHTA and CDR2 FQGNSA come from the germline V gene. CDR3: CASSTWDRNIQYF. The part of the CDR3 DNA that was read is TGTGCCAGCAGCACATGGGACAGAAACATT.

This clone has only a few counts. The read ends 3 residues shy of where the CDR3 ends; the end is completed using the germline J gene. V usage is TRBV7-8 and J usage is TRBJ1-2; D not certain. The V and J ends lost 7 bases and 4 bases respectively, with 13 bases between them. The CDR3 has 13 amino acids. Looked up from germline, CDR1 is SGHVS and CDR2 is FQNEAQ. The CDR3 spells CASTQERLYGYTF. Partial CDR3 DNA: TGTGCCAGCACCCAAGAACGACTCTATGGC. The variable domain in full, completed from reference TRBV7-8 and TRBJ1-2, reads GAGVSQSPRYKVAKRGQDVALRCDPISGHVSLFWYQQALGQGPEFLTYFQNEAQLDKSGLPSDRFFAERPEGSVSTLKIQRTQQEDSAVYLCASTQERLYGYTFGSGTRLTVV.

There are a few counts of this clone. The read halts 3 residues ahead of the CDR3 end, with the missing end drawn from the germline J gene. V usage is TRBV2 and J usage is TRBJ1-1; D unclear. Germline lookup yields CDR1 SNHLY and CDR2 FYNNEI. V lost 7 bases and J lost 1, with 10 bases in between. The CDR3 has 13 residues. The CDR3 loop reads CASTIRGNTEAFF. The CDR3 DNA, read in part, is TGTGCCAGCACCATTCGGGGGAACACTGAA.

This clone was counted only a few times. The CDR3 goes on 3 residues after the read ends, and that part is filled in from the germline J gene. J is TRBJ2-5 and V is TRBV19; 9 nucleotides match TRBD2. CDR3 size: 15 residues. V was clipped by 5 bases and J by 4 bases; unmatched bases: 8. Germline V lookup: CDR1 LNHDA, CDR2 SQIVND (reference sequence). The part of the CDR3 DNA that was read is TGTGCCAGTAGTTTGGCGGGAGGGCCGCGAGAGACC. Its protein product is CASSLAGGPRET. The whole CDR3 protein is CASSLAGGPRETQYF.

A remark on this clone: The read terminates 3 residues before the CDR3 end, so the remaining end is supplied by the germline J gene. The chain combines TRBV7-8 with TRBJ2-3; D ambiguous. The CDR3 has 14 residues. CDR1 and CDR2 (germline): SGHVS, FQNEAQ. The V end lost 1 base, the J end lost 4 bases, and 9 bases lay between the germline ends. Partial CDR3 DNA: TGTGCCAGCAGCTTAGGTGTTAAATCAGATACG. Translated: CASSLGVKSDT. The full CDR3 protein reads CASSLGVKSDTQYF.

This clone appeared a few times. The CDR3 region is CASSSQAGALLNTQYF. The CDR3 DNA, read in part, is TGTGCCAGTAGTTCCCAAGCGGGGGCCCTCCTAAATACG. The chain links TRBV19 to TRBJ2-3, with 8 nucleotides matching TRBD2. Read sequence stops 3 residues before the CDR3 end, and the germline J gene provides the missing end. CDR1 LNHDA and CDR2 SQIVND come from the germline V gene (reference sequence). V shed 5 bases and J 7 bases; nucleotides not matched to a gene: 14. This CDR3 is 16 amino acids long.

This clone was seen only a few times. From the germline J gene comes the end of the CDR3, since the read stops 3 residues before it. The chain carries TRBV6-2 or TRBV6-3 and TRBJ2-7; tentatively, D is TRBD2 (5 bases). CDR3 length equals 16 residues. With 2 bases removed from V and 2 bases from J, the gap between germline ends came to 16 bases. The V gene's germline CDR1 is MNHEY and CDR2 SVGEGT. CDR3 DNA (partial): TGTGCCAGCAGTTACGGAGGTAGCGAGCGACCCTACGAG. Translating it yields CASSYGGSERPYE. The entire CDR3 reads CASSYGGSERPYEQYF.

The sample holds many counts of this clone. The read ends 3 residues early relative to the CDR3; the germline J gene fills the gap. V usage is TRBV29-1 and J usage is TRBJ2-7, with TRBD1 matching 9 bases. Per germline, CDR1 SQVTM and CDR2 ANQGSEA. The CDR3 is made up of 13 amino acids. V was clipped by 7 bases and J by 6 bases; unmatched bases: 10. This CDR3 is CSAGGTGLGEQYF. The CDR3 DNA, read in part, is TGCAGCGCCGGGGGGACAGGGCTAGGCGAG.

As to this clone: Coverage ceases 3 residues before the CDR3 finishes, and the germline J gene fills in the end. The chain recombines TRBV5-6 with TRBJ2-7; 9 positions match TRBD1. Trimming at V came to 4 bases and at J to 2 bases, leaving 7 bases not matched to a gene. There are 15 residues in the CDR3. In germline, CDR1 is SGHDT, CDR2 YYEEEE. The sequenced CDR3 bases are TGTGCCAGCAGCCAGGGGACAGGGCAAACCTACGAG. As protein: CASSQGTGQTYE. The CDR3 as a whole reads CASSQGTGQTYEQYF.

This chain's CDR3 is CASRGWAVSGGYNEQFF. The covered CDR3 bases are TGTGCCAGCAGGGGGTGGGCGGTTAGCGGGGGCTACAATGAG. The chain uses TRBV6-2 or TRBV6-3 and TRBJ2-1; 9 nucleotides align to TRBD2. With the read ending 3 residues before the CDR3 end, the germline J gene is used to fill in that end. This CDR3 contains 17 residues. V trimming: 6 bases; J trimming: 3 bases; junction bases outside the gene matches: 12. Germline CDR1 MNHEY, CDR2 SVGEGT.